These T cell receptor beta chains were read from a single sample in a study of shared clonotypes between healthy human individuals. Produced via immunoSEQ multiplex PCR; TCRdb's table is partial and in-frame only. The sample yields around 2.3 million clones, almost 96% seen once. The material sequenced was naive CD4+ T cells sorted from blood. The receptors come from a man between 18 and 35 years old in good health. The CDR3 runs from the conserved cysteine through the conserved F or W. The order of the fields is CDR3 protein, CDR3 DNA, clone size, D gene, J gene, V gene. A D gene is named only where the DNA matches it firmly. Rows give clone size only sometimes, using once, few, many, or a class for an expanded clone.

CDR3: CASSLRDGNSPLHF; DNA: TGTGCCAGCAGTCTCCGGGACGGGAATTCACCCCTCCACTTT; size: NA; D: NA; J: TRBJ1-6; V: TRBV2
CDR3: CASSSTGTPLHF; DNA: TGTGCCAGCAGCTCGACGGGAACACCCCTCCACTTT; size: NA; D: NA; J: TRBJ1-6; V: TRBV5-4
CDR3: CASSYDRASWDTQYF; DNA: TGTGCCAGCAGTTACGACAGGGCCTCTTGGGATACGCAGTATTTT; size: NA; D: TRBD1; J: TRBJ2-3; V: TRBV6-5
CDR3: CASKKGAGNQPQHF; DNA: TGTGCCAGCAAAAAGGGCGCCGGGAATCAGCCCCAGCATTTT; size: NA; D: NA; J: TRBJ1-5; V: TRBV2
CDR3: CASSGGQGAPYEQYF; DNA: TGTGCCAGCAGCGGCGGACAGGGGGCCCCCTACGAGCAGTACTTC; size: NA; D: TRBD1; J: TRBJ2-7; V: TRBV2
CDR3: CASSVEAGGQPQHF; DNA: TGTGCCAGCAGCGTAGAGGCAGGGGGGCAGCCCCAGCATTTT; size: NA; D: TRBD1; J: TRBJ1-5; V: TRBV9
CDR3: CASSLASAAGNSPLHF; DNA: TGTGCCAGCAGCTTAGCGTCGGCGGCGGGTAATTCACCCCTCCACTTT; size: NA; D: NA; J: TRBJ1-6; V: TRBV7-9
CDR3: CASRGTGIATEAFF; DNA: TGTGCCAGCAGGGGGACAGGGATTGCCACTGAAGCTTTCTTT; size: NA; D: TRBD1; J: TRBJ1-1; V: TRBV6-5
CDR3: CASSPSGAGTTKNIQYF; DNA: TGTGCCAGCTCACCATCCGGGGCAGGGACAACCAAAAACATTCAGTACTTC; size: NA; D: NA; J: TRBJ2-4; V: TRBV18
CDR3: CASSSTGGRSGNTIYF; DNA: TGTGCCAGCAGCAGCACAGGGGGCCGCTCTGGAAACACCATATATTTT; size: NA; D: TRBD1; J: TRBJ1-3; V: TRBV7-9
CDR3: CASSLGGRARNEQFF; DNA: TGTGCCAGCAGCTTAGGCGGGAGGGCCCGGAATGAGCAGTTCTTC; size: NA; D: TRBD2; J: TRBJ2-1; V: TRBV13
CDR3: CASSAMNTGELFF; DNA: TGTGCCAGCAGTGCGATGAACACCGGGGAGCTGTTTTTT; size: NA; D: NA; J: TRBJ2-2; V: TRBV6-1
CDR3: CASSSSGANYGYTF; DNA: TGTGCCAGCAGTTCTAGTGGGGCCAACTATGGCTACACCTTC; size: NA; D: NA; J: TRBJ1-2; V: TRBV25-1
CDR3: CASSLEGGGADTQYF; DNA: TGTGCCAGCAGCTTAGAGGGAGGGGGAGCAGATACGCAGTATTTT; size: NA; D: NA; J: TRBJ2-3; V: TRBV5-4
CDR3: CAWSVAGSSYNSPLHF; DNA: TGTGCCTGGAGTGTAGCGGGTAGCTCCTATAATTCACCCCTCCACTTT; size: once; D: NA; J: TRBJ1-6; V: TRBV30
CDR3: CASSLAPGEHRSGNTIYF; DNA: TGTGCCAGCAGCTTGGCCCCCGGTGAGCACCGCTCTGGAAACACCATATATTTT; size: NA; D: NA; J: TRBJ1-3; V: TRBV5-5
CDR3: CAWSRLITDTQYF; DNA: TGTGCCTGGAGCCGACTTATCACAGATACGCAGTATTTT; size: NA; D: NA; J: TRBJ2-3; V: TRBV30
CDR3: CASSGNVQGPNTEAFF; DNA: TGTGCCAGCAGTGGAAACGTACAGGGGCCGAACACTGAAGCTTTCTTT; size: NA; D: TRBD1; J: TRBJ1-1; V: TRBV6-1
CDR3: CASSSWGAPGRTGELFF; DNA: TGTGCCTCCAGTAGTTGGGGGGCTCCCGGTAGGACCGGGGAGCTGTTTTTT; size: NA; D: NA; J: TRBJ2-2; V: TRBV19
CDR3: CASSRWAVGGNQPQHF; DNA: TGTGCCAGCAGCAGATGGGCCGTCGGGGGGAATCAGCCCCAGCATTTT; size: NA; D: NA; J: TRBJ1-5; V: TRBV5-8
CDR3: CASSSRTGDITEAFF; DNA: TGCGCCAGCAGCTCGAGGACAGGGGATATCACTGAAGCTTTCTTT; size: once; D: TRBD1; J: TRBJ1-1; V: TRBV5-1
CDR3: CASSSGLAGSTDTQYF; DNA: TGCGCCAGCAGCTCCGGCCTAGCGGGGAGCACAGATACGCAGTATTTT; size: once; D: TRBD2; J: TRBJ2-3; V: TRBV5-1
CDR3: CASSQGLNSPLHF; DNA: TGTGCCAGCAGTCAGGGTCTTAATTCACCCCTCCACTTT; size: NA; D: NA; J: TRBJ1-6; V: TRBV2
CDR3: CASSLRTSGSGTKNIQYF; DNA: TGCGCCAGCAGCTTGAGGACTAGCGGGAGCGGAACCAAAAACATTCAGTACTTC; size: NA; D: TRBD2; J: TRBJ2-4; V: TRBV5-1
CDR3: CASSQVVVNSGNTIYF; DNA: TGTGCCAGCAGCCAAGTTGTCGTCAACTCTGGAAACACCATATATTTT; size: NA; D: NA; J: TRBJ1-3; V: TRBV4-2
CDR3: CASSYDPFARETQYF; DNA: TGTGCCAGCAGTTACGATCCCTTTGCCAGAGAGACCCAGTACTTC; size: NA; D: NA; J: TRBJ2-5; V: TRBV6-5
CDR3: CASSLLGTRGEQYF; DNA: TGTGCCAGCAGCTTATTAGGGACCCGTGGCGAGCAGTACTTC; size: NA; D: NA; J: TRBJ2-7; V: TRBV7-2
CDR3: CASSRQGGNYGYTF; DNA: TGTGCCAGCAGTCGACAGGGCGGAAACTATGGCTACACCTTC; size: NA; D: TRBD1; J: TRBJ1-2; V: TRBV28
CDR3: CASQSDRGNQPQHF; DNA: TGTGCCTCCCAGTCGGACAGGGGAAATCAGCCCCAGCATTTT; size: NA; D: TRBD1; J: TRBJ1-5; V: TRBV2
CDR3: CASSQDRTRSGYTF; DNA: TGCGCCAGCAGCCAAGATCGGACAAGGAGTGGCTACACCTTC; size: NA; D: NA; J: TRBJ1-2; V: TRBV4-1
CDR3: CAWSVGGGGSYEQYF; DNA: TGTGCCTGGAGCGTAGGTGGCGGCGGGAGTTACGAGCAGTACTTC; size: NA; D: TRBD2; J: TRBJ2-7; V: TRBV30
CDR3: CASSVSRTGTDTQYF; DNA: TGTGCCAGCAGCGTATCCAGGACAGGGACAGATACGCAGTATTTT; size: NA; D: TRBD1; J: TRBJ2-3; V: TRBV2
CDR3: CAISGAGDYNEQFF; DNA: TGTGCCATCAGTGGGGCGGGAGACTACAATGAGCAGTTCTTC; size: NA; D: TRBD2; J: TRBJ2-1; V: TRBV10-3
CDR3: CASSESTGSPKNIQYF; DNA: TGTGCCAGCAGTGAATCCACAGGGAGCCCCAAAAACATTCAGTACTTC; size: NA; D: NA; J: TRBJ2-4; V: TRBV25-1
CDR3: CSVTGLAAEKLFF; DNA: TGCAGCGTGACAGGGCTTGCGGCTGAAAAACTGTTTTTT; size: NA; D: TRBD1; J: TRBJ1-4; V: TRBV29-1
CDR3: CASSQQGRTSGSISYEQYF; DNA: TGTGCCAGCAGCCAGCAGGGTCGGACTAGCGGGAGTATCTCCTACGAGCAGTACTTC; size: NA; D: TRBD2; J: TRBJ2-7; V: TRBV5-5
CDR3: CASSPRTSQETQYF; DNA: TGTGCCAGCAGCCCTCGCACGTCCCAAGAGACCCAGTACTTC; size: NA; D: NA; J: TRBJ2-5; V: TRBV5-4
CDR3: CASSLDNLTHGGKSYGYTF; DNA: TGTGCCAGCAGCTTAGATAACCTAACCCACGGGGGCAAATCGTATGGCTACACCTTC; size: NA; D: NA; J: TRBJ1-2; V: TRBV11-2
CDR3: CASSPNPGTGNSGRNEQFF; DNA: TGTGCCAGCAGCCCAAATCCCGGGACAGGGAATAGCGGGAGGAATGAGCAGTTCTTC; size: NA; D: NA; J: TRBJ2-1; V: TRBV5-7
CDR3: CSVEPDDTQYF; DNA: TGCAGCGTTGAGCCCGATGATACGCAGTATTTT; size: NA; D: NA; J: TRBJ2-3; V: TRBV29-1
CDR3: CASSLKRGAGPHNEQFF; DNA: TGCGCCAGCAGCTTGAAGCGGGGCGCGGGACCCCACAATGAGCAGTTCTTC; size: NA; D: TRBD2; J: TRBJ2-1; V: TRBV5-1
CDR3: CASSPGTRSTDTQYF; DNA: TGTGCCAGCAGTCCCGGGACTAGAAGCACAGATACGCAGTATTTT; size: NA; D: TRBD2; J: TRBJ2-3; V: TRBV28
CDR3: CASRPFGEAEAFF; DNA: TGTGCCAGCAGACCGTTTGGAGAAGCGGAAGCTTTCTTT; size: NA; D: NA; J: TRBJ1-1; V: TRBV7-2
CDR3: CAISEHPGQVEAFF; DNA: TGTGCCATCAGTGAGCACCCCGGACAGGTTGAAGCTTTCTTT; size: NA; D: TRBD1; J: TRBJ1-1; V: TRBV10-3